The next 16 T cell receptor beta chains were all read from a single sample in a study of technical replicates of blood from a few donors. TCRdb keeps only in-frame clones here, not all; method: immunoSEQ multiplex PCR. The table lists approximately 92,000 clones, around 96% of them singletons, with around 0.21% in the top ten. The material sequenced was T cells isolated from PBMCs. The receptors here all came from a human donor in good health.

The chain carries TRBV4-2 and TRBJ1-5; 8 bases match TRBD1. Germline V lookup: CDR1 LGHNA, CDR2 YNFKEQ. The CDR3 is made up of 15 amino acids. With 0 bases clipped from V and 6 bases from J, the junction kept 4 bases outside the gene matches. The CDR3 DNA reads TGTGCCAGCAGCCAAGAAAAGACAGGGGCTCAGCCCCAGCATTTT. Its translation: CASSQEKTGAQPQHF.

V and J are TRBV6-5 and TRBJ2-7; tentatively, D is TRBD2 (6 bases). Germline values: CDR1 MNHEY, CDR2 SVGAGI. Trimming left V 5 bases short and J 4 bases short, with 15 bases between. The CDR3 has 14 residues. CDR3 DNA sequence: TGTGCCAGCAGTCACTACACGGAGGGTTACGAGCAGTACTTC. It translates to CASSHYTEGYEQYF.

The J gene is TRBJ2-5, the V gene TRBV15; the match to TRBD1 covers 10 bases. Germline V gene sequence: CDR1 LNHNV, CDR2 YYDKDF (reference sequence). Germline trimming cut 0 bases from V and 5 bases from J; bases unmatched to any gene: 3. The CDR3 contains 15 residues. CDR3 bases: TGTGCCACCAGCAGAGAGACAGGGGGCCGTGAGACCCAGTACTTC. Its protein is CATSRETGGRETQYF.

In DNA, the CDR3 is TGCGCCAGCAGCTTGGAACTAGAGCCCGGGGAGCTGTTTTTT. This translates into CASSLELEPGELFF. The chain recombines TRBV5-1 with TRBJ2-2, with D perhaps TRBD2 (5 bases). In germline, CDR1 is SGHRS, CDR2 YFSETQ. The germline V and J ends were trimmed by 0 bases and 6 bases, with 9 bases remaining between them. The CDR3 runs to 14 residues.

The chain has TRBV5-1 and TRBJ2-5; a possible D gene is TRBD1 (6 bases). CDR3 length: 13 amino acids. Germline CDR1 and CDR2: SGHRS and YFSETQ. V was shortened by 4 bases and J by 2 bases, with 9 bases between the two germline ends. CDR3 sequence: CASSRTVQETQYF. The CDR3 bases are TGCGCCAGCAGCAGGACAGTACAAGAGACCCAGTACTTC.

The V call is TRBV19, the J call TRBJ2-2; possibly TRBD1 for D (6 bases). The CDR3 covers 13 residues. Germline V gene sequence: CDR1 LNHDA, CDR2 SQIVND (reference sequence). Trimming pared 9 bases from V and 4 bases from J, leaving 12 bases between. The CDR3 sequence is CASLTGSTGELFF. CDR3 nucleotide sequence: TGTGCCAGCTTAACAGGGTCCACCGGGGAGCTGTTTTTT.

V is TRBV7-9 and J is TRBJ1-3, with D possibly TRBD1 on 5 matching bases. Germline CDR1 and CDR2: SEHNR and FQNEAQ (reference sequence). The ends were cut back, 1 base at V and 4 bases at J, with 14 bases in the middle. CDR3 length: 16 residues. DNA of the CDR3: TGTGCCAGCAGCTTAGAGCGGGGCGCGAAGGGAAACACCATATATTTT. Encoded protein: CASSLERGAKGNTIYF.

As regards this clone: The identical CDR3 is also encoded by other nucleotide sequences in the sample. The V gene is TRBV5-4, the J gene TRBJ2-5, with 7 bases identical to TRBD2. CDR1 and CDR2 from the germline V gene are SGHNT and YYREEE (reference sequence). Trimming removed 4 bases from V and 3 bases from J; junction bases left unmatched: 6. CDR3 length: 14 residues. The CDR3 sequence: CASSTSGREETQYF. CDR3 bases: TGTGCCAGCAGCACCTCGGGGAGGGAAGAGACCCAGTACTTC.

The chain combines TRBV2 with TRBJ1-1; 7 bases map to TRBD1. Germline V gene lookup returns CDR1 SNHLY and CDR2 FYNNEI. The CDR3 runs to 13 residues. J was trimmed by 7 bases and V by 7 bases; bases with no gene match: 9. The CDR3 protein is CASTKGALNEAFF. The CDR3 nucleotides read TGTGCCAGCACGAAGGGGGCCTTGAATGAAGCTTTCTTT.

The chain combines TRBV30 with TRBJ2-5; D is undetermined. V lost 0 bases and J lost 5, with 13 bases in between. Germline V CDR1 and CDR2: GTSNPN, SVGIG (reference sequence). The CDR3 covers 14 residues. As DNA, the CDR3 is TGTGCCTGGAGTGTACGGCCGGAGTTGGAGACCCAGTACTTC. Residues: CAWSVRPELETQYF.

V is TRBV19 and J is TRBJ2-7; perhaps TRBD1 as D (6 bases). The CDR3 spans 17 residues. CDR1 and CDR2 from the germline V gene are LNHDA and SQIVND (reference sequence). V was trimmed by 3 bases and J by 1 base, leaving 19 bases between them. Written as DNA, the CDR3 is TGTGCCAGTAGTATGGCCCGTAGTCAGGGGCGTTCCTACGAGCAGTACTTC. Its protein product is CASSMARSQGRSYEQYF.

V gene TRBV27 combines with J gene TRBJ1-2; D uncertain. Germline V gene lookup returns CDR1 MNHEY and CDR2 SMNVEV (reference sequence). The CDR3 runs 12 residues. The V end lost 5 bases, the J end lost 5 bases, and 9 bases lay between the germline ends. The CDR3 reads CASSHHKYGYTF. CDR3 DNA: TGTGCCAGCAGTCATCACAAGTATGGCTACACCTTC.

V gene TRBV6-6 combines with J gene TRBJ1-5; TRBD1 matches at 8 bases. The CDR3 loop spans 15 amino acids. From germline, CDR1 is MNHNY and CDR2 SVGAGI (reference sequence). The V and J ends lost 5 bases and 1 base, in that order; junction bases with no gene match: 4. CDR3 DNA: TGTGCCAGCAGTGTGGACAGGGCAAGCAATCAGCCCCAGCATTTT. Encoded protein: CASSVDRASNQPQHF.

The J gene is TRBJ2-7, the V gene TRBV5-5, with a tentative D call TRBD1 (5 bases). V lost 3 bases to trimming and J lost 1 base, with 14 bases between them. The CDR3 spans 15 residues. Germline values: CDR1 SGHKS, CDR2 YYEKEE (reference sequence). The CDR3 nucleotides are TGTGCCAGCAGCTCAACCTTGACAGCATCCTACGAGCAGTACTTC. Protein product: CASSSTLTASYEQYF.

This clone appeared once. V gene TRBV10-3 combines with J gene TRBJ2-7; 7 bases align to TRBD2. Unmatched junction bases numbered 10, after V lost 4 bases and J lost 1 base. The CDR3 consists of 16 residues. Germline assignment: CDR1 ENHRY and CDR2 SYGVKD. DNA for the CDR3: TGTGCCATCAGTGGCCTCGTGGCTAGCGGATCCTACGAGCAGTACTTC. It translates to CAISGLVASGSYEQYF.

This chain joins TRBV6-6 and TRBJ2-7, with D possibly being TRBD2 (5 bases). Per germline, CDR1 MNHNY and CDR2 SVGAGI (reference sequence). The V end lost 7 bases, the J end lost 3 bases, and 13 bases lay between the germline ends. The CDR3 loop spans 13 amino acids. The CDR3 sequence: CASNGPGNYEQYF. The CDR3 nucleotides are TGTGCCAGCAACGGTCCGGGGAACTACGAGCAGTACTTC.